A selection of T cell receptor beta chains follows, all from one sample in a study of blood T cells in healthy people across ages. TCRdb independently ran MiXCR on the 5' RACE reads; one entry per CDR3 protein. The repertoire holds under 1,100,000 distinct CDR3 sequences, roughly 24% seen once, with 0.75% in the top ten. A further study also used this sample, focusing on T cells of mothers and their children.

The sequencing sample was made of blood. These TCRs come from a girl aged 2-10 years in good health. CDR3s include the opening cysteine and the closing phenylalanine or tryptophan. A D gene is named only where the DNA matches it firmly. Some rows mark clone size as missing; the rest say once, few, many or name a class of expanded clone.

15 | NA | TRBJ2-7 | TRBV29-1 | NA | TGCAGCGCCCTGGATCGGGACCGAAGCTCCTACGAGCAGTACTTC | CSALDRDRSSYEQYF
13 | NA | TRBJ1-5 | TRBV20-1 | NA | TGCAGTGCTAGAGAGTTTAGGGATCAGCCCCAGCATTTT | CSAREFRDQPQHF
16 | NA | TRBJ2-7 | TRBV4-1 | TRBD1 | TGCGCCAGCAGCCAAGATTATGGACAGGGCGTCTACGAGCAGTACTTC | CASSQDYGQGVYEQYF
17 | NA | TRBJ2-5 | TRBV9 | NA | TGTGCCAGCAGCGCAGGAAGGGGTTCGGGCCGGCGAGAGACCCAGTACTTC | CASSAGRGSGRRETQYF
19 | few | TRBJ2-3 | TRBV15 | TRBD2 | TGTGCCACCAGCAGACCTGGGACTAGCGGGAGGGCTAGCACAGATACGCAGTATTTT | CATSRPGTSGRASTDTQYF
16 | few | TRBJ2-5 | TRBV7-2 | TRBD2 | TGTGCCAGCAGCTTAGTCCCTAGCGGGGGAGAAGAGACCCAGTACTTC | CASSLVPSGGEETQYF
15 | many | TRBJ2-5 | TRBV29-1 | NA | TGCAGCGTTGAAACCCGCAACTCCCCCGATGGGACCCAGTACTTC | CSVETRNSPDGTQYF
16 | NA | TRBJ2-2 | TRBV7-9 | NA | TGTGCCAGCAGCCTAAACAGGGTACTGAACACCGGGGAGCTGTTTTTT | CASSLNRVLNTGELFF
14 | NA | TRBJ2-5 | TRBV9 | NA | TGTGCCAGCAGCGCCACCTTGGGCCTGGAGACCCAGTACTTC | CASSATLGLETQYF
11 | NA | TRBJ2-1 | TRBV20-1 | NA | TGCAGCGCTAGATGGTTGGATGAGCAGTTCTTC | CSARWLDEQFF
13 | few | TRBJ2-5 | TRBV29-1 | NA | TGCAGCGTTGAAGGAACTACCATCGAGACCCAGTACTTC | CSVEGTTIETQYF
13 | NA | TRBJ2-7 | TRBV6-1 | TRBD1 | TGTGCCAGCATGGGGACAGGGCCGTACGAGCAGTACTTC | CASMGTGPYEQYF
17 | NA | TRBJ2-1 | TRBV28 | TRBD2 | TGTGCCAGCAGTCTACCAGGGACTAGCGGGAGGGGCTATGAGCAGTTCTTC | CASSLPGTSGRGYEQFF
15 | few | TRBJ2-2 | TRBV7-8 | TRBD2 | TGTGCCAGCAGCTCTTGGACTAGCTTGGCCGGGGAGCTGTTTTTT | CASSSWTSLAGELFF
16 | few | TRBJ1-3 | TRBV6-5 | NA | TGTGCCAGCAGTTACTACAGTCAACTCTCTGGAAACACCATATATTTT | CASSYYSQLSGNTIYF
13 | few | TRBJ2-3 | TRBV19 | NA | TGTGCCAGTAGGACGGCCGTCACAGATACGCAGTATTTT | CASRTAVTDTQYF
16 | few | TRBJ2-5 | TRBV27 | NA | TGTGCCAGCAGTTTATCTTCCCCTGGTCCCAGGCAGACCCAGTACTTC | CASSLSSPGPRQTQYF
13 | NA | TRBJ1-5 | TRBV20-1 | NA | TGCAGTGCTTACCGGGACCTCAATCAGCCCCAGCATTTT | CSAYRDLNQPQHF
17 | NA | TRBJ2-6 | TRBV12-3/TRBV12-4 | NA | TGTGCCAGCAGTGAAACCGGACGTCACTCTGGGGCCAACGTCCTGACTTTC | CASSETGRHSGANVLTF
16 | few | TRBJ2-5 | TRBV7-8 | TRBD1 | TGTGCCAGCAGCTTAGCGGGGGACAGGCTCCAAGAGACCCAGTACTTC | CASSLAGDRLQETQYF
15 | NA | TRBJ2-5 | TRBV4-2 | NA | TGTGCCAGCAGCCCGGAAAGAGCGGCGCAAGAGACCCAGTACTTC | CASSPERAAQETQYF
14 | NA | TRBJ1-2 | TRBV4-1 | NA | TGCGCCAGCAGAACCCTCCCAGGGGTGCATGGCTACACCTTC | CASRTLPGVHGYTF
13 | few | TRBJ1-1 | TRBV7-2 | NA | TGTGCCAGCAGCGCCCTTACGGGGGCTGAAGCTTTCTTT | CASSALTGAEAFF
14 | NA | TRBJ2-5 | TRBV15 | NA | TGTGCCACCAGCAGAGACTCAGCGTGGGAGACCCAGTACTTC | CATSRDSAWETQYF
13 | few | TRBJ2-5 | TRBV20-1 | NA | TGCAGTGCTAAGAGGGCTAACCAAGAGACCCAGTACTTC | CSAKRANQETQYF
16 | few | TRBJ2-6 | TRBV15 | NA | TGTGCCACCAGCAGAGTCGCACCTTCTGGGGCCAACGTCCTGACTTTC | CATSRVAPSGANVLTF
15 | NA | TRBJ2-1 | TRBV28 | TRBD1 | TGTGCCAGCAGTTCCGGACAGGGCTCGGTCAATGAGCAGTTCTTC | CASSSGQGSVNEQFF
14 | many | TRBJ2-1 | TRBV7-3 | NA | TGTGCCAGCAGCCTAACCGGGATTTACAATGAGCAGTTCTTC | CASSLTGIYNEQFF
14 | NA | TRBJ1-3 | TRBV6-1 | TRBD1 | TGTGCCTGCCGGGACAGGGGAGTAGGGAACACCATATATTTT | CACRDRGVGNTIYF
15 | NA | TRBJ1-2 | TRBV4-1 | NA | TGCGCCAGCAGCCAAGATTACGGGGATCACTATGGCTACACCTTC | CASSQDYGDHYGYTF
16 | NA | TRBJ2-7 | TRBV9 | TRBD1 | TGTGCCAGCAGCCCGACCCCGAGACAGGGGGACTACGAGCAGTACTTC | CASSPTPRQGDYEQYF
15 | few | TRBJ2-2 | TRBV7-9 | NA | TGTGCCAGCAGCCGTCCGGGTATTTCAACCGGGGAGCTGTTTTTT | CASSRPGISTGELFF
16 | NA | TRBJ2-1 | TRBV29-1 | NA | TGCAGCGTTGAAGTAATTGCGTCCAGGGCTCACAATGAGCAGTTCTTC | CSVEVIASRAHNEQFF
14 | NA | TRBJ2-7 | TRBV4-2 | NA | TGTGCCAGCACCTATGGGCGGGGATCCTACGAGCAGTACTTC | CASTYGRGSYEQYF
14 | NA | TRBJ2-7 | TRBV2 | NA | TGTGCCAGCAGTGGGACAGCAAGCACCTACGAGCAGTACTTC | CASSGTASTYEQYF
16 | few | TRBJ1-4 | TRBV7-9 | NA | TGTGCCAGCAGCCGAGATGGACACGCCTCTAATGAAAAACTGTTTTTT | CASSRDGHASNEKLFF
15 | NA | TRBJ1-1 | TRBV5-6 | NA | TGTGCCAGCAGCTGGGAAGGAGGGGGAAGACCTGAAGCTTTCTTT | CASSWEGGGRPEAFF
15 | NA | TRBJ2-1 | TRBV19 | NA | TGTGCCAGTAGTATGGTAGGAAGCTCCTACAACGAGCAGTTCTTC | CASSMVGSSYNEQFF
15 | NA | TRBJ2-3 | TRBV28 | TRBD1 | TGTGCCAGCAGTTTAAAGGGACAGACCACAGATACGCAGTATTTT | CASSLKGQTTDTQYF
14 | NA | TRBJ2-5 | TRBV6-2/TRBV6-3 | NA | TGTGCCAGCAGGGCCGGCGCCGGTAGGGAGACCCAGTACTTC | CASRAGAGRETQYF
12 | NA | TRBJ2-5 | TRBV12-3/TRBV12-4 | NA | TGTGCCAGCAGTTTAGCAATGCAGACCCAGTACTTC | CASSLAMQTQYF
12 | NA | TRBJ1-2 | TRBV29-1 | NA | TGCAGCGTGAGGACAGAGAGTTATGGCTACACCTTC | CSVRTESYGYTF
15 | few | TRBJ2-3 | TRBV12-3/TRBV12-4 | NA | TGTGCCAGCAGTCCCGCCCGGGTTAGCAATCAGCCCCAGTATTTT | CASSPARVSNQPQYF
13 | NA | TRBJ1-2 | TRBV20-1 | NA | TGCAGTGCTAGAGGGGTTTATAACTATGGCTACACCTTC | CSARGVYNYGYTF
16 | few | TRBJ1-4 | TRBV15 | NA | TGTGCCACCAGCAGAGAATTAGAGGGGCCTAATGAAAAACTGTTTTTT | CATSRELEGPNEKLFF
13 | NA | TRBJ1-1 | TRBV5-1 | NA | TGCGCCAGCAGCTTGGCGGACAAGACTGAAGCTTTCTTT | CASSLADKTEAFF
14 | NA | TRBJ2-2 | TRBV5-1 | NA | TGCGCCAGCAGCACCGGACAGTCCACCGGGGAGCTGTTTTTT | CASSTGQSTGELFF
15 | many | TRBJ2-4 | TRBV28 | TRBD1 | TGTGCCAGCACTCGGGACAGGCTAGCCAAAAACATTCAGTACTTC | CASTRDRLAKNIQYF
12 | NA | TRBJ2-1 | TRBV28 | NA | TGTGCCAGCAGTTCTACCGCCCATGAGCAGTTCTTC | CASSSTAHEQFF
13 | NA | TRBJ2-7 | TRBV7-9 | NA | TGTGCCAGCAGCCAGGGGGGGTCCAACGAGCAGTACTTC | CASSQGGSNEQYF
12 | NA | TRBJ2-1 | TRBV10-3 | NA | TGTGCCATCAGCCTTTCTTCGGAGGAGCAGTTCTTC | CAISLSSEEQFF
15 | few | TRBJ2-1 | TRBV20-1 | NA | TGCAGTGCTAGATTACCGGGACTCAAAGGAAATGAGCAGTTCTTC | CSARLPGLKGNEQFF
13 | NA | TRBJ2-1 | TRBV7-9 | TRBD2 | TGTGCCAGCTTGAGCGGGAGTTACAATGAGCAGTTCTTC | CASLSGSYNEQFF
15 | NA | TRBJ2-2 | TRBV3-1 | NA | TGTGCCAGCAGCCAAGATAACTCCTACACCGGGGAGCTGTTTTTT | CASSQDNSYTGELFF
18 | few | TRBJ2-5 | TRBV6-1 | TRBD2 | TGTGCCAGCAGTCCCGGGACTAGCGGGAGGATGGTAAAAGAGACCCAGTACTTC | CASSPGTSGRMVKETQYF
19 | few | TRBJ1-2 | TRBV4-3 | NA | TGCGCCAGCAGCCAAGGTGAACCGGGACGCGGGGGGACAAACTATGGCTACACCTTC | CASSQGEPGRGGTNYGYTF